These 25 T cell receptor beta chains were sequenced from one sample in a study of cytomegalovirus exposure and HLA in healthy donors (dated by TCRdb to 2015 to 2018). Libraries were constructed by the immunoSEQ multiplex PCR assay. For the multiplex PCR, a mixture combining 60 forward primers for TCR Vbeta segments and 13 reverse primers for TCR Jbeta segments was used. Drawn from immuneACCESS, this table holds only the in-frame rearrangements with V and J called that TCRdb kept. Clones are partly lost; checked studies trace under half to an unresolved V gene and leave the rest unexplained. The sample contains 100,000 to 150,000 clones, around 80% of them found a single time. Of the sample, 0.95% to 1.5% is held by the ten largest clones. The sample consisted of PBMCs. Every receptor here comes from a female donor in good health and CMV-seronegative.

The chain joins TRBV6-1 to TRBJ2-7; 9 bases map to TRBD1. The CDR3 spans 15 residues. Germline CDR1 is MNHNS and CDR2 is SASEGT. J gave up 2 bases and V 5 bases, and 7 bases lay outside the gene matches. As DNA, the CDR3 is TGTGCCAGCAGTAGCCGGACAGGGGAAACCTACGAGCAGTACTTC. The encoded protein is CASSSRTGETYEQYF.

V is TRBV28 and J is TRBJ2-3; perhaps TRBD2 as D (5 bases). Germline assignment: CDR1 MDHEN and CDR2 SYDVKM. The CDR3 runs to 17 residues. The germline V and J ends were trimmed by 1 base and 6 bases, with 20 bases remaining between them. CDR3: CASSLLSAGYLGDTQYF. The CDR3, as DNA: TGTGCCAGCAGTTTATTATCTGCGGGCTACCTCGGGGATACGCAGTATTTT. The full variable domain, completed using reference TRBV28 and TRBJ2-3, is DVKVTQSSRYLVKRTGEKVFLECVQDMDHENMFWYRQDPGLGLRLIYFSYDVKMKEKGDIPEGYSVSREKKERFSLILESASTNQTSMYLCASSLLSAGYLGDTQYFGPGTRLTVL.

The gene calls are TRBV7-2 and TRBJ1-6; TRBD1 matches 8 bases. This CDR3 comprises 14 residues. Unmatched junction bases numbered 0, after V lost 3 bases and J lost 5 bases. Germline values: CDR1 SGHTA, CDR2 FQGNSA. In DNA, the CDR3 is TGTGCCAGCAGCTTGGACAGGGATAATTCACCCCTCCACTTT. This gives the protein CASSLDRDNSPLHF.

V gene TRBV28 combines with J gene TRBJ1-2; D is undetermined. This CDR3 region has 17 residues. Per germline, CDR1 MDHEN and CDR2 SYDVKM. V was pared by 1 base and J by 3 bases, with 18 bases between. As DNA, the CDR3 is TGTGCCAGCAGTTTATTTTCGGGGTACGACGGCTACTATGGCTACACCTTC. As protein: CASSLFSGYDGYYGYTF.

CDR3 region: CASSLEAGGPHEQFF. CDR3 nucleotide sequence: TGTGCCAGCAGCTTAGAGGCGGGAGGCCCTCACGAGCAGTTCTTC. The chain has TRBV7-9 and TRBJ2-1; 8 bases map to TRBD2. This CDR3 spans 15 amino acids. Germline-derived CDR1 and CDR2 are SEHNR and FQNEAQ (reference sequence). V lost 1 base and J lost 10; bases outside the gene matches: 9.

The V call is TRBV18, the J call TRBJ2-7; 9 bases are a match to TRBD1. This CDR3 is built from 14 residues. V dropped 3 bases and J dropped 6; count of bases not matched to a gene: 6. Germline V gene data show CDR1 as KGHSH and CDR2 as LQKENI. CDR3 bases: TGTGCCAGCTCACCCGACACAGGGGGCCGCGAGCAGTACTTC. As protein: CASSPDTGGREQYF.

The chain links TRBV9 to TRBJ2-2, with D hard to call. V was trimmed by 0 bases and J by 3 bases, leaving 9 bases between them. Per the germline V gene, CDR1 is SGDLS and CDR2 is YYNGEE. The CDR3 spans 15 residues. CDR3 coding DNA: TGTGCCAGCAGCGTAGCGAGCGCCGACACCGGGGAGCTGTTTTTT. Residues: CASSVASADTGELFF. Using reference TRBV9 and TRBJ2-2 for the parts outside the CDR3, the full variable domain is DSGVTQTPKHLITATGQRVTLRCSPRSGDLSVYWYQQSLDQGLQFLIQYYNGEERAKGNILERFSAQQFPDLHSELNLSSLELGDSALYFCASSVASADTGELFFGEGSRLTVL.

CDR3 nucleotide sequence: TGTGCCAGCAGCTTGATGCCGGCGGGTGGCGAGCAGTACTTC. It specifies CASSLMPAGGEQYF. The V and J genes are TRBV5-5 and TRBJ2-7; TRBD2 might be the D (5 bases). Per germline, CDR1 SGHKS and CDR2 YYEKEE (reference sequence). The length of the CDR3 is 14 residues. V was shortened by 1 base and J by 6 bases, with 14 bases between the two germline ends. Based on the CDR3 plus reference TRBV5-5 and TRBJ2-7, the full variable domain is DAGVTQSPTHLIKTRGQQVTLRCSPISGHKSVSWYQQVLGQGPQFIFQYYEKEERGRGNFPDRFSARQFPNYSSELNVNALLLGDSALYLCASSLMPAGGEQYFGPGTRLTVT.

The chain couples TRBV6-6 to TRBJ2-7, with D maybe TRBD2 (5 bases). The ends were cut back, 0 bases at V and 3 bases at J, with 9 bases in the middle. Germline assignment: CDR1 MNHNY and CDR2 SVGAGI (reference sequence). There are 14 residues in the CDR3. The CDR3, as DNA: TGTGCCAGCAGTTACTCGACGGGGATCTACGAGCAGTACTTC. Translation: CASSYSTGIYEQYF.

The chain uses TRBV19 and TRBJ1-1, with 7 bases identical to TRBD1. The CDR3 extends over 14 amino acids. Trimming took 6 bases from V and 4 from J; bases not matched to a gene: 8. The germline CDR1 and CDR2 sequences are LNHDA and SQIVND (reference sequence). The CDR3 sequence is CASSNGRGVTEAFF. The CDR3 region has the DNA TGTGCCAGTAGCAATGGCAGGGGGGTCACTGAAGCTTTCTTT.

As concerns this clone: Distinct nucleotide sequences in the sample also encode this CDR3. The chain is built from TRBV11-2 and TRBJ2-7, with 10 bases matching TRBD2. The V gene end was trimmed by 6 bases and the J gene end by 3 bases; junction bases not matched to a gene: 8. The CDR3 consists of 15 residues. CDR1 is SGHAT, CDR2 FQNNGV, per germline. The CDR3 DNA is TGTGCCAGCAGTCATCGGCTAGCGGGGGTCTACGAGCAGTACTTC. Amino acids: CASSHRLAGVYEQYF.

The chain recombines TRBV19 with TRBJ2-7; tentatively, D is TRBD2 (5 bases). CDR1 and CDR2 from the germline V gene are LNHDA and SQIVND (reference sequence). With 6 bases removed from V and 4 bases from J, the gap between germline ends came to 19 bases. The CDR3 totals 15 residues. This CDR3 is CASSPRGGLLYEQYF. In nucleotides, the CDR3 is TGTGCCAGTAGCCCGAGAGGAGGACTCTTGTACGAGCAGTACTTC.

The chain uses TRBV20-1 and TRBJ1-2; no definite D call. CDR1 and CDR2 (germline): DFQATT, SNEGSKA (reference sequence). Trimming removed 5 bases at V and 8 bases at J, with 12 bases between. The length of the CDR3 is 11 residues. In nucleotides, the CDR3 is TGCAGTGCTGGGAGGAGTGGAGGCTACACCTTC. Amino acid sequence: CSAGRSGGYTF.

This rearrangement joins TRBV6-1 to TRBJ2-7; a possible D gene is TRBD2 (5 bases). CDR3 length: 15 amino acids. Germline values: CDR1 MNHNS, CDR2 SASEGT. V was cut by 3 bases and J by 3 bases, with 15 bases left in between. The CDR3 here is CASSEGSAEHYEQYF. DNA of the CDR3: TGTGCCAGCAGTGAGGGGAGCGCAGAGCACTACGAGCAGTACTTC.

The chain links TRBV7-6 to TRBJ2-1, with 7 bases lining up with TRBD2. Germline lookup yields CDR1 SGHVS and CDR2 FNYEAQ. The CDR3 has 17 residues. V trimming: 1 base; J trimming: 2 bases; junction bases outside the gene matches: 8. The CDR3 bases are TGTGCCAGCAGCTTAGGGCCTGCGCGGGAGACCTACAATGAGCAGTTCTTC. This translates into CASSLGPARETYNEQFF. Using reference TRBV7-6 and TRBJ2-1 for the parts outside the CDR3, the full variable domain is GAGVSQSPRYKVTKRGQDVALRCDPISGHVSLYWYRQALGQGPEFLTYFNYEAQQDKSGLPNDRFSAERPEGSISTLTIQRTEQRDSAMYRCASSLGPARETYNEQFFGPGTRLTVL.

The V call is TRBV21-1, the J call TRBJ2-5; the table calls TRBD2, which could not be checked here. TRBV21-1 is marked as a pseudogene. The CDR3 extends over 17 amino acids. CDR3 in DNA: TGTGCCAGCAGCAAAGAAGGACTAGCGGGGGGACAAGAGACCCAGTACTTC. Amino acids: CASSKEGLAGGQETQYF.

In DNA form, the CDR3 reads TGCGCCAGCAGCCGAGCAGGGGTCGAGACTGAAGCTTTCTTT. It encodes CASSRAGVETEAFF. This chain connects TRBV4-1 to TRBJ1-1; D is perhaps TRBD1 (6 bases). The V end was cut by 4 bases, the J end by 5 bases, with 14 bases between. This CDR3 has 14 residues. The germline CDR1 and CDR2 sequences are MGHRA and YSYEKL.

The V and J genes are TRBV15 and TRBJ2-3, with TRBD2 matching over 8 bases. This CDR3 contains 15 residues. Germline V gives CDR1 LNHNV, CDR2 YYDKDF (reference sequence). V trimming: 4 bases; J trimming: 0 bases; junction bases outside the gene matches: 3. The CDR3 DNA follows: TGTGCCACCAGCACCGGACTAGCAAGCACAGATACGCAGTATTTT. Translating gives CATSTGLASTDTQYF. The variable domain in full, completed from reference TRBV15 and TRBJ2-3, reads DAMVIQNPRYQVTQFGKPVTLSCSQTLNHNVMYWYQQKSSQAPKLLFHYYDKDFNNEADTPDNFQSRRPNTSFCFLDIRSPGLGDTAMYLCATSTGLASTDTQYFGPGTRLTVL.

The chain recombines TRBV7-9 with TRBJ2-1; D is uncertain. The CDR3 totals 15 residues. Germline values: CDR1 SEHNR, CDR2 FQNEAQ (reference sequence). Trimming took off 4 bases at V and 8 bases at J, with 18 bases between the two ends. The DNA for the CDR3 is TGTGCCAGCAGCTCTGCTAATCTCTGGAGCCATGAGCAGTTCTTC. Amino acid sequence: CASSSANLWSHEQFF.

The gene calls are TRBV9 and TRBJ2-2; 7 nucleotides line up with TRBD2. CDR3 length equals 16 residues. V lost 0 bases, J lost 6 bases, and 8 bases stayed unmatched. The germline V gene has CDR1 SGDLS and CDR2 YYNGEE. In nucleotides, the CDR3 is TGTGCCAGCAGCGTAGTGACTAGCATGTACGCCGGGGAGCTGTTTTTT. Amino acids: CASSVVTSMYAGELFF.

This clone was seen just once. The chain uses TRBV2 and TRBJ2-3; D is unresolved. The CDR3 has 11 residues. Trimming took off 5 bases at V and 11 bases at J, with 11 bases between the two ends. The germline gives CDR1 SNHLY, CDR2 FYNNEI. DNA of the CDR3: TGTGCCAGCAGTAGTGAGTTTCGGCAGTATTTT. Translated: CASSSEFRQYF.

Here the CDR3 DNA reads TGCAGCGCCCGGGACAGGGTGAACTCACCCCTCCACTTT. Its translation is CSARDRVNSPLHF. The chain is built from TRBV29-1 and TRBJ1-6, with 9 bases fitting TRBD1. Germline V gene sequence: CDR1 SQVTM, CDR2 ANQGSEA. With V trimmed by 7 bases and J by 10 bases, 8 bases remained unmatched. The CDR3 runs 13 residues. The variable domain in full, completed from reference TRBV29-1 and TRBJ1-6, reads SAVISQKPSRDICQRGTSLTIQCQVDSQVTMMFWYRQQPGQSLTLIATANQGSEATYESGFVIDKFPISRPNLTFSTLTVSNMSPEDSSIYLCSARDRVNSPLHFGNGTRLTVT.

The chain recombines TRBV14 with TRBJ1-2; possible D gene TRBD1, 5 bases. The germline V gene encodes CDR1 SGHDN and CDR2 FVKESK. The CDR3 runs to 14 residues. The ends were cut back, 2 bases at V and 7 bases at J, with 14 bases in the middle. CDR3 DNA sequence: TGTGCCAGCAGCCAAAGGGGCGCGGTATCTGGCTACACCTTC. Translation: CASSQRGAVSGYTF.

V gene TRBV5-1 combines with J gene TRBJ1-2; the match to TRBD1 covers 11 bases. The CDR3 is made up of 14 amino acids. Germline V gives CDR1 SGHRS, CDR2 YFSETQ. V lost 4 bases to trimming and J lost 6 bases; unmatched junction nucleotides: 5. The CDR3 nucleotides read TGCGCCAGCAGCAGGACAGGGGGCTACGATGGCTACACCTTC. It codes for CASSRTGGYDGYTF. The complete variable domain, with remaining parts taken from reference TRBV5-1 and TRBJ1-2, reads KAGVTQTPRYLIKTRGQQVTLSCSPISGHRSVSWYQQTPGQGLQFLFEYFSETQRNKGNFPGRFSGRQFSNSRSEMNVSTLELGDSALYLCASSRTGGYDGYTFGSGTRLTVV.

Note on this clone: The junction departs from the called germline gene at one end, perhaps through a read error. The CDR3 spells CTSSIYRGGNTEAFF. CDR3 sequence (DNA): TGTACCAGCAGCATATACAGGGGGGGGAACACTGAAGCTTTCTTT. V and J are TRBV5-6 and TRBJ1-1; 8 positions match TRBD1. Germline assignment: CDR1 SGHDT and CDR2 YYEEEE. This CDR3 comprises 15 residues.